A selection of T cell receptor beta chains follows, all from one sample in a study of identical twins. MiXCR, run by TCRdb on the 5' RACE reads, gives a single entry per CDR3 protein. This table has around 690,000 distinct CDR3 sequences, 21% appearing once. This sample was shared with a second study, whose subject was T cells expressing NK-cell markers.

Source material: PBMCs. These receptors originate from a woman between 18 and 29 years old in good health. Each CDR3 is given with its conserved first and last residue. Fields, in order: D gene, V gene, clone size, J gene, CDR3 DNA, CDR3 protein. A D gene is named only where the DNA matches it firmly. Clone size is shown for a subset of rows, as once, few, many or a class of expanded clone.

TRBD2	TRBV7-9	.	TRBJ2-7	TGTGCCAGCAGCCCGAGATTCCTAGCGGGAGGATCCTACGAGCAGTACTTC	CASSPRFLAGGSYEQYF
.	TRBV6-5	many	TRBJ1-2	TGTGCCAGCAGTTCCTACCGGACACCGGCGGGGACCACCTTC	CASSSYRTPAGTTF
.	TRBV20-1	few	TRBJ1-2	TGCAGTGCCGCGAAAGCGGGCGGCTACACCTTC	CSAAKAGGYTF
.	TRBV20-1	.	TRBJ2-5	TGCAGTGCTAGAAGGAGGGATGGAAGGGAGACCCAGTACTTC	CSARRRDGRETQYF
TRBD1	TRBV18	.	TRBJ2-7	TGTGCCAGCTCACCGGGACAGGGGGTTTTAGACGAGCAGTACTTC	CASSPGQGVLDEQYF
.	TRBV30	.	TRBJ2-7	TGTGCCTGGAGCCTGACTGGCTACGAGCAGTACTTC	CAWSLTGYEQYF
.	TRBV5-1	few	TRBJ1-6	TGCGCCAGCAGCTTGGCAGGGGATCCACCCCTCCACTTT	CASSLAGDPPLHF
.	TRBV20-1	.	TRBJ2-7	TGCAGTGCTAGGTTCCCCGGCAGGTACGAGCAGTACTTC	CSARFPGRYEQYF
.	TRBV27	.	TRBJ2-7	TGTGCCAGCGGGACCGCCTCCTACGAGCAGTACTTC	CASGTASYEQYF
.	TRBV6-1	.	TRBJ2-7	TGTGCCAGCTCTAGAAGCGGTTCTCTGACCTACGAGCAGTACTTC	CASSRSGSLTYEQYF
.	TRBV20-1	.	TRBJ2-5	TGCAGTGCTAGCGGGAGTGGATTAGAGACCCAGTACTTC	CSASGSGLETQYF
TRBD1	TRBV4-3	many	TRBJ2-7	TGCGCCAGCAGCCAAGTTGTAGGGACAGTCGAGCAGTACTTC	CASSQVVGTVEQYF
.	TRBV5-6	few	TRBJ2-7	TGTGCCAGCAGCTTGAATCCCACAGCCTACGAGCAGTACTTC	CASSLNPTAYEQYF
.	TRBV20-1	few	TRBJ1-4	TGCAGTGCTAGTGGTACTCTGGCTGCAACTAATGAAAAACTGTTTTTT	CSASGTLAATNEKLFF
.	TRBV4-3	.	TRBJ1-2	TGCGCCAGCAGCCCGAGGGTAGATTTCTATGGCTACACCTTC	CASSPRVDFYGYTF
.	TRBV5-5	few	TRBJ2-2	TGTGCCAGCAGCTTATTCAGGAACACCGGGGAGCTGTTTTTT	CASSLFRNTGELFF
.	TRBV9	.	TRBJ2-1	TGTGCCAGCAGCGTTACGTCCAAGGAGCAGTTCTTC	CASSVTSKEQFF
.	TRBV12-3/TRBV12-4	many	TRBJ2-3	TGTGCCAGCAGTTCCTCATGGGAAGCGCAGAGCACAGATACGCAGTATTTT	CASSSSWEAQSTDTQYF
TRBD1	TRBV6-2/TRBV6-3	few	TRBJ2-2	TGTGCCAGCAGAAAACCCGGGACAGGGGGCACCGGGGAGCTGTTTTTT	CASRKPGTGGTGELFF
TRBD2	TRBV13	few	TRBJ2-7	TGTGCCAGCAGCTCCTCTAGCGGGGGTGACGAGCAGTACTTC	CASSSSSGGDEQYF
TRBD1	TRBV5-1	.	TRBJ2-5	TGCGCCAGCAGCTATTCAGGGGGCGAAGAGACCCAGTACTTC	CASSYSGGEETQYF
.	TRBV10-3	many	TRBJ2-1	TGTGCCATCAGCCCTGGACGGAATCAGCAGTTCTTC	CAISPGRNQQFF
TRBD2	TRBV6-5	.	TRBJ2-1	TGTGCCAGCAGTTACCGAAACCCAGGACTAGCGGGAGGGGAGCAGTTCTTC	CASSYRNPGLAGGEQFF
.	TRBV7-8	many	TRBJ2-2	TGTGCCAGCAGCTTAGTGCTTACCGGGGAGCTGTTTTTT	CASSLVLTGELFF
TRBD2	TRBV7-9	.	TRBJ2-3	TGTGCCAGCAGCTTCGGACTAGCGGGGGCTGCCACAGATACGCAGTATTTT	CASSFGLAGAATDTQYF
.	TRBV12-3/TRBV12-4	many	TRBJ2-7	TGTGCCAGCAGCTTCAGGACATCTTCCTACGAGCAGTACTTC	CASSFRTSSYEQYF
.	TRBV11-2	.	TRBJ2-1	TGTGCCAGCGCCCGGGAGTGGAGGATACATGAGCAGTTCTTC	CASAREWRIHEQFF
TRBD2	TRBV15	.	TRBJ2-3	TGTGCCACCAGCAGGACGACTAGCGGCCCAACGCAGTATTTT	CATSRTTSGPTQYF
.	TRBV12-3/TRBV12-4	many	TRBJ1-4	TGTGCCAGCAGACGAATTGATACGAGAGAAAAACTGTTTTTT	CASRRIDTREKLFF
.	TRBV29-1	few	TRBJ1-1	TGCAGCGTTGAATTGGCGGTAGGGGACACTGAAGCTTTCTTT	CSVELAVGDTEAFF
TRBD2	TRBV12-3/TRBV12-4	.	TRBJ2-5	TGTGCCAGCAGCCGTAGCGGGGGACTCCAAGAGACCCAGTACTTC	CASSRSGGLQETQYF
.	TRBV6-1	.	TRBJ2-2	TGTGCCAGCAGCCGGCGGGGAGTGTGGTCCGGGGAGCTGTTTTTT	CASSRRGVWSGELFF
.	TRBV7-9	.	TRBJ2-7	TGTGCCAGCAGCTTATCCGTAGGGACGAACGAGCAGTACTTC	CASSLSVGTNEQYF
.	TRBV6-1	many	TRBJ2-2	TGTGCCAGCAGTCGGGACACCCGTCCCGACACCGGGGAGCTGTTTTTT	CASSRDTRPDTGELFF
.	TRBV9	many	TRBJ1-1	TGTGCCAGCCCAGCGGGCAGACTCGAGAGGGCTATCATGAACACTGAAGCTTTCTTT	CASPAGRLERAIMNTEAFF
.	TRBV27	few	TRBJ1-2	TGTGCCAGCAGTCCGAGGGGAGTACGCTACACCTTC	CASSPRGVRYTF
TRBD2	TRBV10-3	few	TRBJ2-3	TGTGCCATCAGTGAGTCGATCAGCGGGAGGACTTCCACAGATACGCAGTATTTT	CAISESISGRTSTDTQYF
TRBD2	TRBV4-2	few	TRBJ2-1	TGTGCCAGCAGCCAAGATTCGTCGGGACTAGTTGAGTTCTTC	CASSQDSSGLVEFF
.	TRBV24-1	.	TRBJ2-1	TGTGCCACCAGTGATTTTGGACTGGGCGGGGAGCAGTTCTTC	CATSDFGLGGEQFF
TRBD2	TRBV20-1	.	TRBJ2-1	TGCAGTGCTAAGGGACTAGCATACAATGAGCAGTTCTTC	CSAKGLAYNEQFF
TRBD1	TRBV5-8	many	TRBJ1-1	TGTGCCAGCAACCTTCCTACAGGGGAGGGCACTGAAGCTTTCTTT	CASNLPTGEGTEAFF
TRBD2	TRBV2	.	TRBJ2-2	TGTGCAAAAAGCGGGGGCCCGCCGGCCGGGGAGCTGTTTTTT	CAKSGGPPAGELFF
TRBD2	TRBV20-1	many	TRBJ2-2	TGCAGTGCTAATAGCGGGGGGATAAACACCGGGGAGCTGTTTTTT	CSANSGGINTGELFF
.	TRBV7-9	once	TRBJ1-1	TGTGCCAGCAGCTTAAAGTACACTGAAGCTTTCTTT	CASSLKYTEAFF
TRBD2	TRBV12-3/TRBV12-4	few	TRBJ2-1	TGTGCCAGCAGTCGGACTAGCGTAAAGGATGAGCAGTTCTTC	CASSRTSVKDEQFF
TRBD2	TRBV5-1	.	TRBJ2-1	TGCGCCAGCAGCTTGGCGTTCGAGCGGGAGTCGGTCGACTTC	CASSLAFERESVDF
.	TRBV6-2/TRBV6-3	few	TRBJ2-1	TGTGCCAGCAGTGCGCAGCTTCAATGGGAGCAGTTCTTC	CASSAQLQWEQFF
TRBD2	TRBV20-1	few	TRBJ2-7	TGCAGTGCTAGTGGGGGACTAGCGGGGGACAGTTACGAGCAGTACTTC	CSASGGLAGDSYEQYF
.	TRBV7-2	.	TRBJ1-1	TGTGCCAGCAGCTTAGAGGGGGGGCACCAAGCTTTCTTT	CASSLEGGHQAFF
TRBD2	TRBV4-3	few	TRBJ2-7	TGCGCCAGCAGCCAAGTAGCGGGAGGAGAGGGGCAGTACTTC	CASSQVAGGEGQYF
.	TRBV10-3	.	TRBJ1-1	TGTGCCGGCAGGGGATCGAACACTGAAGCTTTCTTT	CAGRGSNTEAFF
TRBD2	TRBV3-1	few	TRBJ2-1	TGTGCCAGCAGCCAAGCGGGGGGGCACAATGAGCAGTTCTTC	CASSQAGGHNEQFF
.	TRBV7-4	.	TRBJ2-7	TGTGCCAGCAGCCGCCTGACTAGAAAGGTCTACGAGCAGTACTTC	CASSRLTRKVYEQYF